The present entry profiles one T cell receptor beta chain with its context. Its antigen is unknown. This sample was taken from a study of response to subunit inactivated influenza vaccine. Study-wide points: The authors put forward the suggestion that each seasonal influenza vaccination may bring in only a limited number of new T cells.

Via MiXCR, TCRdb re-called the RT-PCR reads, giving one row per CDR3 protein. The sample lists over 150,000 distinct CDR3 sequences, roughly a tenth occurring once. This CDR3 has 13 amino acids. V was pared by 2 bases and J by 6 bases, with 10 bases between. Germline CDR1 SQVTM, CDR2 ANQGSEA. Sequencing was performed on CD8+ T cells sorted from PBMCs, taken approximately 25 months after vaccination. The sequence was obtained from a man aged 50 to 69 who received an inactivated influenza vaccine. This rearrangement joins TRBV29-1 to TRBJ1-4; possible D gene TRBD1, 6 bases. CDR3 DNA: TGCAGCGTTGAATGGGGGGCCGATGAAAAACTGTTTTTT. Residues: CSVEWGADEKLFF.